These 17 T cell receptor beta chains share one sample of origin, sequenced in a study of cytomegalovirus exposure and HLA in healthy donors. PCR involved 60 Vbeta and 13 Jbeta primers. The method was immunoSEQ multiplex PCR; TCRdb's version includes in-frame clones alone and lacks a portion of them. The sample holds around 200,000 clones; 82% are singletons and the top ten take 6%. The material sequenced was PBMCs. Receptors were obtained from a man aged 35-49 years in good health and CMV-seropositive.

This chain joins TRBV29-1 and TRBJ2-7; 12 nucleotides match TRBD1. Trimming cost V 4 bases and J 7 bases; bases outside gene matches: 8. The CDR3 extends over 14 amino acids. Looked up from germline, CDR1 is SQVTM and CDR2 is ANQGSEA. This CDR3 reads CSVVVGTGGAEQYF. The CDR3 DNA reads as TGCAGCGTTGTGGTGGGGACAGGGGGCGCGGAGCAGTACTTC.

This clone was counted a few times. The rearrangement links TRBV6-5 to TRBJ1-1; 7 bases map to TRBD1. The CDR3 runs to 13 residues. The germline gives CDR1 MNHEY, CDR2 SVGAGI. Germline trimming cut 7 bases from V and 6 bases from J; bases unmatched to any gene: 8. The CDR3 reads CASTFRGQPEAFF. CDR3 bases: TGTGCCAGCACTTTTAGGGGACAGCCTGAAGCTTTCTTT.

The J gene is TRBJ2-2, the V gene TRBV7-9; TRBD2 matches at 15 bases. The ends lost 5 bases at V and 8 bases at J; junction bases unmatched: 6. This CDR3 comprises 16 residues. CDR1 and CDR2 from the germline V gene are SEHNR and FQNEAQ (reference sequence). The CDR3 is CASSAGLAGGGGELFF. In nucleotides, the CDR3 is TGTGCCAGCAGCGCGGGACTAGCGGGAGGAGGAGGGGAGCTGTTTTTT.

The V gene is TRBV11-1, the J gene TRBJ2-1, with 10 bases matching TRBD2. With V trimmed by 5 bases and J by 8 bases, 12 bases remained unmatched. Germline loops: CDR1 SGHAT, CDR2 FQDESV (reference sequence). CDR3 length equals 16 residues. In DNA, the CDR3 is TGTGCCAGCAGCAGACGCCCGGGACTAGCGTCTCATGAGCAGTTCTTC. It translates to CASSRRPGLASHEQFF.

The V call is TRBV4-1, the J call TRBJ1-5; no clear D gene. The CDR3 covers 14 residues. Germline V gene data show CDR1 as MGHRA and CDR2 as YSYEKL. The V end was cut by 4 bases, the J end by 3 bases, with 10 bases between. In DNA form, the CDR3 reads TGCGCCAGCAGCCCCTCAGTCAACAATCAGCCCCAGCATTTT. Protein: CASSPSVNNQPQHF.

This clone was counted between two and nine times. The rearrangement uses TRBV7-3 and TRBJ1-1, with 11 nucleotides matching TRBD1. The CDR3 spans 16 residues. Trimming at V came to 5 bases and at J to 3 bases, leaving 8 bases not matched to a gene. Germline V gene data show CDR1 as SGHTA and CDR2 as FQGTGA. This CDR3 is CASSLGQGAYDTEAFF. CDR3 in DNA: TGTGCCAGCAGCCTTGGACAGGGGGCTTATGACACTGAAGCTTTCTTT.

The rearrangement joins TRBV15 to TRBJ2-7; 8 bases line up with TRBD1. CDR1 and CDR2 (germline): LNHNV, YYDKDF (reference sequence). After removal of 0 bases from V and 7 bases from J, the junction contained 17 bases not matched to a gene. The CDR3 runs to 18 residues. CDR3 amino acids: CATSREPVVRDRTPEQYF. CDR3 DNA: TGTGCCACCAGCAGAGAACCCGTAGTCCGGGACAGGACACCTGAGCAGTACTTC.

The rearrangement links TRBV25-1 to TRBJ2-2; TRBD2 might be the D (5 bases). The ends were cut back, 3 bases at V and 12 bases at J, with 11 bases in the middle. The CDR3 covers 12 residues. Germline assignment: CDR1 MGHDK and CDR2 SYGVNS. CDR3 in amino acids: CASSEEGLQLFF. CDR3 DNA sequence: TGTGCCAGCAGTGAGGAAGGACTTCAGCTGTTTTTT.

The chain has TRBV19 and TRBJ2-5, with D possibly matching TRBD1 (5 bases). V was cut by 4 bases and J by 8 bases, with 8 bases left in between. Germline assignment: CDR1 LNHDA and CDR2 SQIVND (reference sequence). The CDR3 is 11 amino acids. DNA of the CDR3: TGTGCCAGTAGTACAGGGTTAACCCAGTACTTC. Translation: CASSTGLTQYF.

The gene calls are TRBV11-3 and TRBJ1-1, with TRBD1 identical over 8 bases. The germline CDR1 and CDR2 sequences are SGHNT and YENEEA. The CDR3 contains 15 residues. V lost 7 bases and J lost 6; bases outside the gene matches: 13. Here the CDR3 DNA reads TGTGCCAGCAACTCCCCTAAGGACAGGGCCTCTGAAGCTTTCTTT. It encodes CASNSPKDRASEAFF.

The chain carries TRBV5-6 and TRBJ1-4; D uncertain. Trimming took off 4 bases at V and 0 bases at J, with 10 bases between the two ends. The CDR3 is made up of 15 amino acids. The V gene's germline CDR1 is SGHDT and CDR2 YYEEEE. CDR3 sequence reads: CASSGAGATNEKLFF. The DNA for the CDR3 is TGTGCCAGCAGCGGAGCGGGCGCAACTAATGAAAAACTGTTTTTT.

The V gene is TRBV27, the J gene TRBJ1-5; D is unresolved. CDR1 and CDR2 (germline): MNHEY, SMNVEV (reference sequence). The CDR3 totals 16 residues. With 3 bases removed from V and 2 bases from J, the gap between germline ends came to 14 bases. The CDR3 DNA sequence: TGTGCCAGCAGTTTGCTTCCGGTGAACGGCAATCAGCCCCAGCATTTT. Encoded protein: CASSLLPVNGNQPQHF.

The chain combines TRBV30 with TRBJ2-4, with TRBD1 matching 7 bases. The CDR3 runs to 12 residues. Germline assignment: CDR1 GTSNPN and CDR2 SVGIG (reference sequence). With V trimmed by 1 base and J by 9 bases, 3 bases remained unmatched. This CDR3 is CAWSGQGTIQYF. DNA for the CDR3: TGTGCCTGGAGTGGACAGGGTACCATTCAGTACTTC.

This clone has only a few counts. The V call is TRBV7-3, the J call TRBJ2-1; 10 nucleotides align to TRBD2. The germline gives CDR1 SGHTA, CDR2 FQGTGA. CDR3 length: 14 residues. V lost 5 bases and J lost 5; bases outside the gene matches: 3. CDR3 bases: TGTGCCAGCAGCAGTGGACTAGCGGACAATGAGCAGTTCTTC. This sequence encodes CASSSGLADNEQFF.

The genes are TRBV7-3 and TRBJ2-1; 7 nucleotides match TRBD1. The germline V gene has CDR1 SGHTA and CDR2 FQGTGA. The CDR3 runs to 14 residues. The V gene end was trimmed by 6 bases and the J gene end by 8 bases; junction bases not matched to a gene: 10. The CDR3, as DNA: TGTGCCAGCAGTCGGACAGGTGAAGGCTATGAGCAGTTCTTC. Protein sequence: CASSRTGEGYEQFF.

CDR3: CASSQTGTGVPSTDTQYF. CDR3 DNA: TGCGCCAGCAGTCAGACCGGGACAGGGGTTCCTAGCACAGATACGCAGTATTTT. The chain combines TRBV23-1 with TRBJ2-3, with 10 bases identical to TRBD1. TRBV23-1 is classed as an ORF, of uncertain function. V shed 3 bases and J 0 bases; nucleotides not matched to a gene: 9. This CDR3 is built from 18 residues.

The chain couples TRBV7-3 to TRBJ1-5; a weak D match, TRBD1 (6 bases). This CDR3 comprises 15 residues. Germline V lookup: CDR1 SGHTA, CDR2 FQGTGA. Trimming took off 4 bases at V and 1 base at J, with 11 bases between the two ends. In DNA, the CDR3 is TGTGCCAGCAGCTCGACAGGTTTAAGCAATCAGCCCCAGCATTTT. Protein: CASSSTGLSNQPQHF. Combining the CDR3 with reference TRBV7-3 and TRBJ1-5 gives the whole variable domain GAGVSQTPSNKVTEKGKYVELRCDPISGHTALYWYRQSLGQGPEFLIYFQGTGAADDSGLPNDRFFAVRPEGSVSTLKIQRTERGDSAVYLCASSSTGLSNQPQHFGDGTRLSIL.